This T cell receptor (beta chain) was sequenced in a study of shared clonotypes between healthy human individuals. Study-level background: Each donor had three CD4 naive, three CD4 memory, two CD8 naive and one CD8 memory plate.

Into CD45RA+ naive and CD45RA-negative memory subsets, the CD4+ cells were split. Only in-frame clones appear in the TCRdb table, and some are missing; sequencing was by immunoSEQ multiplex PCR. The sample gives more than 1 million clones, 78% of which show up once; 0.5% to 0.6% is in the top ten. In this sample, this clone turned up a few times. V lost 3 bases and J lost 5; bases outside the gene matches: 7. The CDR3 sequence is 15 residues long. Germline V gene data show CDR1 as SGHRS and CDR2 as YFSETQ. The source of this sequence is a man aged 18 to 29 in good health. Some clones in this sample may be carry-over from other donors' samples. This chain connects TRBV5-1 to TRBJ2-1, with 8 bases aligning to TRBD2. Sequenced sample: memory CD4+ T cells from PBMCs. Subset denoted: CD45RA-negative fraction. CDR3 sequence (DNA): TGCGCCAGCAGCTGGAGTGGTAGCGGGGACAATGAGCAGTTCTTC. It is translated as CASSWSGSGDNEQFF.